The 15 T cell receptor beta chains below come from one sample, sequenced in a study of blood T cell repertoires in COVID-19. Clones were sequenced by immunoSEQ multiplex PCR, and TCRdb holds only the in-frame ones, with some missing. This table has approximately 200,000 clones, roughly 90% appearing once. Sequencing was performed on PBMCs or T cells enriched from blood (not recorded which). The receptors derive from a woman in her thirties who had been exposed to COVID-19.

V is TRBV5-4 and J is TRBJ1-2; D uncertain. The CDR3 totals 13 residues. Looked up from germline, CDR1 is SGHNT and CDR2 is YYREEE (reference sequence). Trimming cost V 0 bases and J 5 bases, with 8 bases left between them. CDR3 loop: CASSLEAGYGYTF. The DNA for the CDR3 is TGTGCCAGCAGCTTGGAGGCAGGATATGGCTACACCTTC.

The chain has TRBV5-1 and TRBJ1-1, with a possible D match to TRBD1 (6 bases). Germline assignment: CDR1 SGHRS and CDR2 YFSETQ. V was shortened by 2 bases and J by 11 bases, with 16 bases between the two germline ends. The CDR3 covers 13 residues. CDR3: CASSFFGAQGAFF. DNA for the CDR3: TGCGCCAGCAGCTTTTTCGGGGCTCAGGGGGCTTTCTTT.

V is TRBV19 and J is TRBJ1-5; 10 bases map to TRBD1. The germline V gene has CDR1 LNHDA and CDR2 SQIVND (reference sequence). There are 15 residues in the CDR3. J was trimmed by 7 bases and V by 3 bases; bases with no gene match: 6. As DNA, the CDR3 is TGTGCCAGTAGTATTGGGGACAGGGGATACCAGCCCCAGCATTTT. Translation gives CASSIGDRGYQPQHF.

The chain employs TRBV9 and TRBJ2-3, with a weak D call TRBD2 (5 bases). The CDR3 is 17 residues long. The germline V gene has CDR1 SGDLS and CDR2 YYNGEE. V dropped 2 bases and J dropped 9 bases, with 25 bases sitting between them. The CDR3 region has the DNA TGTGCCAGCAGCGTCGAGGATCGGGGAATCCGCACCGGGACGCAGTATTTT. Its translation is CASSVEDRGIRTGTQYF.

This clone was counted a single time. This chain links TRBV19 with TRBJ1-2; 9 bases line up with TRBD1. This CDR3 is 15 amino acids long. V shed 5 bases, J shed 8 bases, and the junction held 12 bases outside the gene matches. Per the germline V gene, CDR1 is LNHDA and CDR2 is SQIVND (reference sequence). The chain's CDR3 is CASSLPRDREWGYTF. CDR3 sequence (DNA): TGTGCCAGTAGTCTACCCCGGGACAGGGAGTGGGGCTACACCTTC.

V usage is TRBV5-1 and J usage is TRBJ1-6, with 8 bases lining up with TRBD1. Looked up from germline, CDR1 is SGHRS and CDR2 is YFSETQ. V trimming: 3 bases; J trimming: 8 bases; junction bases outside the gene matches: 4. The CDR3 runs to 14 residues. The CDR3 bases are TGCGCCAGCAGCTGGGCGACAGGGGATTCACCCCTCCACTTT. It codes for CASSWATGDSPLHF.

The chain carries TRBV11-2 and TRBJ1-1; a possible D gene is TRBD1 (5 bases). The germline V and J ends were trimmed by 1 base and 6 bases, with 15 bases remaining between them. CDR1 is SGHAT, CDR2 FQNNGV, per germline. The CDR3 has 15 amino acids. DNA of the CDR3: TGTGCCAGCAGCTTAGGGCCAGGGCACGACGCTGAAGCTTTCTTT. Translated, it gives CASSLGPGHDAEAFF. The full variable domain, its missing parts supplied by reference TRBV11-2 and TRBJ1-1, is EAGVAQSPRYKIIEKRQSVAFWCNPISGHATLYWYQQILGQGPKLLIQFQNNGVVDDSQLPKDRFSAERLKGVDSTLKIQPAKLEDSAVYLCASSLGPGHDAEAFFGQGTRLTVV.

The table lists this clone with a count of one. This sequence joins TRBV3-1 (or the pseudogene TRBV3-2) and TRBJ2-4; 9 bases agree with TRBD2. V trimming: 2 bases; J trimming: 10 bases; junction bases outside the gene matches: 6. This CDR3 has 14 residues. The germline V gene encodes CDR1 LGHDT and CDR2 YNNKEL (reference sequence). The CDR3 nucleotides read TGTGCCAGCAGCCAAAATAGCGGGGGTGCGATTCAGTACTTC. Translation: CASSQNSGGAIQYF.

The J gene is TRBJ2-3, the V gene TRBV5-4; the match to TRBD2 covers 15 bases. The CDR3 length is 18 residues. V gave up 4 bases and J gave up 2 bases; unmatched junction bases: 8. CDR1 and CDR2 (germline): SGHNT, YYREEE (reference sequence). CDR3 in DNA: TGTGCCAGCAGCGTTGATGGACTAGCGGGGGGGAACACAGATACGCAGTATTTT. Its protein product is CASSVDGLAGGNTDTQYF. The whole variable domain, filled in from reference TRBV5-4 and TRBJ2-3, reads ETGVTQSPTHLIKTRGQQVTLRCSSQSGHNTVSWYQQALGQGPQFIFQYYREEENGRGNFPPRFSGLQFPNYSSELNVNALELDDSALYLCASSVDGLAGGNTDTQYFGPGTRLTVL.

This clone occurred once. The CDR3 nucleotides are TGTGCCAGTAGTCCAGGGGTCACTGGGGCCAACGTCCTGACTTTC. Encoded protein: CASSPGVTGANVLTF. The V gene is TRBV19, the J gene TRBJ2-6, with D perhaps matching TRBD1 (6 bases). The CDR3 totals 15 residues. Germline CDR1 LNHDA, CDR2 SQIVND (reference sequence). The V gene lost 5 bases and the J gene lost 2 bases, with 10 bases spanning the gap.

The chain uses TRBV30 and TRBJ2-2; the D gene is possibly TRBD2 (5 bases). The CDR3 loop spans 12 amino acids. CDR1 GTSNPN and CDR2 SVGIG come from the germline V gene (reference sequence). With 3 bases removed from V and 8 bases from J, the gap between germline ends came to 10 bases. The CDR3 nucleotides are TGTGCCTGGAGCCGGGGTGAAGGGGAGCTGTTTTTT. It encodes CAWSRGEGELFF.

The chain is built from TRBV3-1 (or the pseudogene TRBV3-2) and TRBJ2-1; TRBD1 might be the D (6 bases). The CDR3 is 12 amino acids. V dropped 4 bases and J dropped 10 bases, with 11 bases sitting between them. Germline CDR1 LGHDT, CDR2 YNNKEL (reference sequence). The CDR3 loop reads CASSPTGPEQFF. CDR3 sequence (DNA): TGTGCCAGCAGCCCAACAGGGCCCGAGCAGTTCTTC.

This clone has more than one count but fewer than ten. This CDR3 is CASSLVTGPTYEQYF. CDR3 nucleotide sequence: TGTGCCAGCAGCTTAGTCACAGGGCCAACCTACGAGCAGTACTTC. V gene TRBV11-2 combines with J gene TRBJ2-7, with D possibly TRBD1 on 6 matching bases. CDR3 length: 15 residues. V was pared by 1 base and J by 2 bases, with 12 bases between. Germline V lookup: CDR1 SGHAT, CDR2 FQNNGV.

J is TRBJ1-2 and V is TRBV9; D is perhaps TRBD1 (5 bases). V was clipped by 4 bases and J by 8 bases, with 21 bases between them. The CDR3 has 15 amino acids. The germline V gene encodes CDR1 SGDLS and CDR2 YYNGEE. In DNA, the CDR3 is TGTGCCAGCAGCCCCGATCTAGGCAGGGTAAAGGGCTACACCTTC. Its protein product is CASSPDLGRVKGYTF.

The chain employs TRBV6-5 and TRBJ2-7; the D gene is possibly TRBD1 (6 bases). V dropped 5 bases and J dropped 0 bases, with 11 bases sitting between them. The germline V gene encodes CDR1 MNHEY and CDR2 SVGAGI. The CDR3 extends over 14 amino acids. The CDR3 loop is CASSLTGSSYEQYF. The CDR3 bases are TGTGCCAGCAGTCTTACAGGGAGCTCCTACGAGCAGTACTTC.